Below, 28 T cell receptor beta chains from the same sample are listed, as sequenced in a study of metastatic and nonmetastatic thyroid tumors. TCRdb re-called clones via MiXCR from the PCR reads. The data show 35,000 to 55,000 clones, more than 3% seen once. Every patient was untreated before thyroid surgery. Sequenced input: blood. These receptor sequences come from a female donor with papillary thyroid cancer or a benign thyroid nodule (not recorded which). Some clones in this sample may be carry-over from other donors' samples.

V and J are TRBV28 and TRBJ1-5, with D unresolved. Germline V CDR1 and CDR2: MDHEN, SYDVKM. Trimming took 5 bases from V and 13 from J, leaving 12 bases between them. The CDR3 has 11 amino acids. CDR3: CASSPEGIQHF. The CDR3 nucleotides are TGTGCCAGCAGTCCTGAGGGTATTCAGCATTTT.

This clone was detected many times. The DNA of the CDR3 is TGTGCCAGCTCACAACAAGAGACCCAGTACTTC. As protein: CASSQQETQYF. The rearrangement links TRBV18 to TRBJ2-5, with D unclear. The V end was cut by 4 bases, the J end by 2 bases, with 2 bases between. The CDR3 is made up of 11 amino acids. CDR1 is KGHSH and CDR2 is LQKENI in the germline V gene.

Remarks on this clone: The CDR3 ends on some other residue instead of the conserved phenylalanine or tryptophan, so this is likely a read error. Because the CDR3's place on the DNA is in doubt, the DNA is left out and the CDR3 is given as listed by TCRdb. This chain joins TRBV3-1 and TRBJ2-7; the table's D call TRBD1 went unverified against the DNA. The V gene's germline CDR1 is LGHDT and CDR2 YNNKEL (reference sequence). From its first to its last residue, the CDR3 has 8 amino acids. This chain's CDR3 is CASSQVGG.

This clone has more than one count but fewer than ten. The chain is built from TRBV2 and TRBJ2-7; TRBD1 or TRBD2 may be the D gene (5 bases each). CDR3 size: 13 residues. The V end lost 5 bases, the J end lost 3 bases, and 11 bases lay between the germline ends. Germline loops: CDR1 SNHLY, CDR2 FYNNEI. CDR3 DNA: TGTGCCAGCAGTCTCCGGGACGGCTACGAGCAGTACTTC. It yields the protein CASSLRDGYEQYF.

This clone was seen only a few times. CDR3 loop: CASSKEGGNWDTQYF. The CDR3 DNA is TGTGCCAGCAGTAAAGAGGGGGGAAATTGGGATACGCAGTATTTT. J is TRBJ2-3 and V is TRBV2; D may be TRBD1 or TRBD2 (6 bases each). Trimming removed 5 bases at V and 6 bases at J, with 18 bases between. Germline CDR1 and CDR2: SNHLY and FYNNEI. The CDR3 runs 15 residues.

This clone was observed a few times. The gene calls are TRBV27 and TRBJ1-5; D possibly corresponds to TRBD1 (5 bases). V lost 0 bases and J lost 9, with 15 bases in between. Germline CDR1 reads MNHEY; CDR2 reads SMNVEV (reference sequence). This CDR3 contains 15 residues. The DNA for the CDR3 is TGTGCCAGCAGTTTATCGGCGGAGGGGTACTGGCCCCAGCATTTT. The encoded protein is CASSLSAEGYWPQHF.

This clone was observed many times. The J gene is TRBJ2-3, the V gene TRBV2; 7 bases map to TRBD2. CDR3 length equals 15 residues. Trimming cost V 4 bases and J 4 bases; bases outside gene matches: 8. CDR1 is SNHLY, CDR2 FYNNEI, per germline. The CDR3 reads CASSVGGSAPDTQYF. The CDR3 coding sequence is TGTGCCAGCAGTGTAGGCGGGAGCGCCCCAGATACGCAGTATTTT.

This clone appeared a few times. The chain is built from TRBV7-9 and TRBJ2-3; D may be TRBD2 (6 bases). This CDR3 spans 18 amino acids. CDR1 and CDR2 from the germline V gene are SEHNR and FQNEAQ (reference sequence). The V and J ends lost 5 bases and 0 bases respectively, with 21 bases between them. The CDR3 loop is CASSQTIGSVSSTDTQYF. CDR3 coding DNA: TGTGCCAGCAGCCAGACTATCGGGAGTGTATCTAGCACAGATACGCAGTATTTT.

This clone was picked up many times. The J gene is TRBJ1-1, the V gene TRBV9; no clear D gene. CDR3 size: 14 residues. V gave up 0 bases and J gave up 1 base, with 7 bases separating them. Germline assignment: CDR1 SGDLS and CDR2 YYNGEE. The CDR3, as DNA: TGTGCCAGCAGCGTAGACGGTTGGAACACTGAAGCTTTCTTT. Translating it yields CASSVDGWNTEAFF.

This clone was found many times. The chain is built from TRBV7-9 and TRBJ1-6; D is perhaps TRBD1 (5 bases). Germline-derived CDR1 and CDR2 are SEHNR and FQNEAQ (reference sequence). Trimming cost V 7 bases and J 10 bases, with 20 bases left between them. The CDR3 sequence is 15 residues long. The DNA of the CDR3 is TGTGCCAGCACCGTTGGGGGATTGGGACTATCACCCCTCCACTTT. Its protein is CASTVGGLGLSPLHF.

There are a few counts of this clone. The chain links TRBV10-3 to TRBJ2-1, with 9 bases that match TRBD2. Germline V gives CDR1 ENHRY, CDR2 SYGVKD. The CDR3 has 15 residues. V was clipped by 6 bases and J by 9 bases; unmatched bases: 12. The CDR3 DNA is TGTGCCATCAGCTACGACGCGGGAGGGGGGAGTGAGCAGTTCTTC. As protein: CAISYDAGGGSEQFF.

This clone showed up many times. In the same sample, other DNA sequences code for this CDR3. V usage is TRBV28 and J usage is TRBJ1-2; possible D gene TRBD1, 6 bases. Trimming took 8 bases from V and 0 from J, leaving 22 bases between them. The CDR3 totals 17 residues. Germline-derived CDR1 and CDR2 are MDHEN and SYDVKM. This chain's CDR3 is CASFGALRDKSNYGYTF. CDR3 sequence (DNA): TGTGCCAGCTTTGGCGCTTTGCGGGACAAATCTAACTATGGCTACACCTTC.

This clone has only a few counts. The rearrangement links TRBV20-1 to TRBJ1-5, with TRBD1 as a possible D gene (6 bases). The germline V gene has CDR1 DFQATT and CDR2 SNEGSKA (reference sequence). V shed 2 bases and J shed 4 bases, with 9 bases lying between them. CDR3 length: 13 amino acids. As DNA, the CDR3 is TGCAGTGCTAGAACAGGGTCAAATCAGCCCCAGCATTTT. Protein: CSARTGSNQPQHF.

This clone was observed a few times. The CDR3 loop is CASRERGGSYNEQFF. The CDR3, as DNA: TGTGCCAGCAGAGAGCGGGGGGGTAGTTACAATGAGCAGTTCTTC. The V gene is TRBV2, the J gene TRBJ2-1; 10 bases match TRBD2. The length of the CDR3 is 15 residues. The V gene's germline CDR1 is SNHLY and CDR2 FYNNEI. With 6 bases clipped from V and 4 bases from J, the junction kept 6 bases outside the gene matches.

The table lists this clone with many counts. The rearrangement uses TRBV28 and TRBJ1-1; D remains ambiguous. Germline assignment: CDR1 MDHEN and CDR2 SYDVKM. V lost 7 bases to trimming and J lost 7 bases, with 13 bases between them. The CDR3 loop spans 12 amino acids. CDR3 loop: CASISHIGEAFF. CDR3 nucleotide sequence: TGTGCCAGCATTAGCCACATAGGTGAAGCTTTCTTT.

This clone showed up many times. This chain links TRBV9 with TRBJ1-3, with D perhaps TRBD1 (5 bases). The CDR3 is 14 amino acids. The V and J ends lost 2 bases and 6 bases respectively, with 12 bases between them. Germline CDR1 reads SGDLS; CDR2 reads YYNGEE. The CDR3 loop is CASSVEGTTNTIYF. The CDR3 bases are TGTGCCAGCAGCGTCGAAGGGACTACAAACACCATATATTTT.

This clone appeared many times. The chain couples TRBV5-1 to TRBJ2-3; 8 positions match TRBD2. This CDR3 contains 15 residues. CDR1 and CDR2 from the germline V gene are SGHRS and YFSETQ. V shed 3 bases, J shed 0 bases, and the junction held 3 bases outside the gene matches. The CDR3 here is CASSYSSGSTDTQYF. DNA for the CDR3: TGCGCCAGCAGCTACTCTAGCGGGAGCACAGATACGCAGTATTTT.

This clone was picked up a small number of times. The chain has TRBV10-3 and TRBJ1-2; D not resolved. Per germline, CDR1 ENHRY and CDR2 SYGVKD. CDR3 length equals 16 residues. V dropped 0 bases and J dropped 0 bases, with 11 bases sitting between them. The CDR3 DNA follows: TGTGCCATCAGTGAGTCGTCCCGGGGAGCTAACTATGGCTACACCTTC. Protein product: CAISESSRGANYGYTF.

This clone was detected a few times. CDR3 sequence (DNA): TGTGCCAGCAGCTCCGCCCGCGTAGCGGGAGGATCCCACGAGCAGTACTTC. This encodes CASSSARVAGGSHEQYF. This chain connects TRBV7-9 to TRBJ2-7, with TRBD2 identical over 10 bases. The CDR3 spans 17 residues. Germline V CDR1 and CDR2: SEHNR, FQNEAQ (reference sequence). V lost 4 bases, J lost 5 bases, and 14 bases stayed unmatched.

Ten or more counts support this clone. The CDR3 DNA reads TGTGCCAGCAGTGAAGCTGAAGGGACAGCCGACGAGCAGTACTTC. Translating it yields CASSEAEGTADEQYF. V and J are TRBV6-1 and TRBJ2-7; 7 bases line up with TRBD1. Germline V gene lookup returns CDR1 MNHNS and CDR2 SASEGT. The CDR3 loop spans 15 amino acids. Germline trimming cut 0 bases from V and 5 bases from J; bases unmatched to any gene: 7.

The rearrangement uses TRBV6-2 or TRBV6-3 and TRBJ2-7; no definite D call. The CDR3 is 14 residues long. The V and J ends lost 8 bases and 1 base respectively, with 15 bases between them. CDR1 MNHEY and CDR2 SVGEGT come from the germline V gene. In nucleotides, the CDR3 is TGTGCCAGCGACCCTCAAGGTGGGTCCTACGAGCAGTACTTC. The encoded protein is CASDPQGGSYEQYF.

J is TRBJ1-2 and V is TRBV28; D not certain. The CDR3 contains 15 residues. Trimming took off 0 bases at V and 1 base at J, with 9 bases between the two ends. The germline V gene encodes CDR1 MDHEN and CDR2 SYDVKM. CDR3: CASSLWQVVNYGYTF. The CDR3 nucleotides read TGTGCCAGCAGTTTATGGCAGGTCGTTAACTATGGCTACACCTTC.

This clone was counted many times. This chain connects TRBV6-1 to TRBJ1-1, with a weak D call TRBD1 (6 bases). Trimming shortened V by 5 bases and J by 4 bases, and 26 bases separated the two germline ends. The CDR3 spans 18 residues. CDR1 and CDR2 from the germline V gene are MNHNS and SASEGT. The DNA of the CDR3 is TGTGCCAGCAGTTACAGGATTTCACCAGCAACAGGGACCACTGAAGCTTTCTTT. This gives the protein CASSYRISPATGTTEAFF.

In regard to this clone: Being one base from a much bigger clone, this may be a read error. The rearrangement uses TRBV28 and TRBJ2-5, with D perhaps TRBD2 (6 bases). CDR1 is MDHEN and CDR2 is SYDVKM in the germline V gene. V lost 11 bases and J lost 5, with 18 bases in between. The CDR3 is 13 amino acids. For the CDR3, the DNA is TGTGCCGGCACCGTGGGGGGTACGGAGACCCAGTACTTC. Translating gives CAGTVGGTETQYF. Looking up the rest from reference TRBV28 and TRBJ2-5 gives the full variable domain: DVKVTQSSRYLVKRTGEKVFLECVQDMDHENMFWYRQDPGLGLRLIYFSYDVKMKEKGDIPEGYSVSREKKERFSLILESASTNQTSMYLCAGTVGGTETQYFGPGTRLLVL.

The chain couples TRBV30 to TRBJ1-6; possibly TRBD1 for D (5 bases). CDR1 and CDR2 (germline): GTSNPN, SVGIG (reference sequence). V was pared by 5 bases and J by 0 bases, with 17 bases between. This CDR3 has 17 amino acids. The CDR3 region has the DNA TGTGCCTGGTCGGGACTCCAAGAAAGCTCCTATAATTCACCCCTCCACTTT. Encoded protein: CAWSGLQESSYNSPLHF.

This clone was detected many times. The V call is TRBV19, the J call TRBJ2-1, with no clear D. This CDR3 is 14 amino acids long. Trimming pared 3 bases from V and 2 bases from J, leaving 8 bases between. Germline V gene lookup returns CDR1 LNHDA and CDR2 SQIVND (reference sequence). The DNA of the CDR3 is TGTGCCAGTAGTATGGTCAGAACCTACAATGAGCAGTTCTTC. Its translation: CASSMVRTYNEQFF.

The chain uses TRBV20-1 and TRBJ1-2; 8 bases align to TRBD1. V trimming: 4 bases; J trimming: 8 bases; junction bases outside the gene matches: 12. Germline V CDR1 and CDR2: DFQATT, SNEGSKA (reference sequence). The CDR3 sequence is 14 residues long. The DNA of the CDR3 is TGCAGTGCTAAAGATTTGACAGGGGCTGGCGGCTACACCTTC. Translating it yields CSAKDLTGAGGYTF.

A remark on this clone: Given a much more abundant clone one base away, this may be a read error. This rearrangement joins TRBV29-1 to TRBJ2-5, with TRBD2 as a possible D gene (6 bases). CDR3 length equals 14 residues. CDR1 is SQVTM, CDR2 ANQGSEA, per germline. The DNA for the CDR3 is TGCAGCGCGACCGGAGGGGCCCGGGGAGAGACCCAGTGCTTC. Translated: CSATGGARGETQCF.